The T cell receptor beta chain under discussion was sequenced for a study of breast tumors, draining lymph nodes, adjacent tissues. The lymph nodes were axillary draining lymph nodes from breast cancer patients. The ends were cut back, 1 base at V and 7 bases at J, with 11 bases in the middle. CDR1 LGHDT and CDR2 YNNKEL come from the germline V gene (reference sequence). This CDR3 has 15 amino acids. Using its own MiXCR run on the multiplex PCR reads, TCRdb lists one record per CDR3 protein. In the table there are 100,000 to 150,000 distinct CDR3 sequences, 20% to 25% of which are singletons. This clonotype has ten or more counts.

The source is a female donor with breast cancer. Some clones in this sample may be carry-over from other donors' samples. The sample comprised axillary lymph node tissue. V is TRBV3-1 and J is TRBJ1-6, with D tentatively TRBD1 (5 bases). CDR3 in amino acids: CASSQGQGVNSPLHF. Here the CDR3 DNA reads TGTGCCAGCAGCCAAGGGCAGGGTGTCAATTCACCCCTCCACTTT.